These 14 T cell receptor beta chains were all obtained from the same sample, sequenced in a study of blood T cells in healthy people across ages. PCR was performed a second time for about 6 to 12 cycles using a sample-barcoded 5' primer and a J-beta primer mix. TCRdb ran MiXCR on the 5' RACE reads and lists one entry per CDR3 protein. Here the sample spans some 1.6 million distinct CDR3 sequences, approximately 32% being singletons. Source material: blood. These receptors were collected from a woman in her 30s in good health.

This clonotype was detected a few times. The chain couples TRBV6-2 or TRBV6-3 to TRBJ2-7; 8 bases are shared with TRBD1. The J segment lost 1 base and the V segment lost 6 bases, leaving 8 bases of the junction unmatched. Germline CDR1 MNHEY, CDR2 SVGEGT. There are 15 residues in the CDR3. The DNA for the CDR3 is TGTGCCAGCAGGTCAGGGGGCGCGGGATCCTACGAGCAGTACTTC. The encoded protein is CASRSGGAGSYEQYF.

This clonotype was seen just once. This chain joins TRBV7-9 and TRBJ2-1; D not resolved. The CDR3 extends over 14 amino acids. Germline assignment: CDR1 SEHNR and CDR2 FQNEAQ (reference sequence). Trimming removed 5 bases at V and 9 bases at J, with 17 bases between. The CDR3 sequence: CASSPYPYPGEQFF. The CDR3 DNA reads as TGTGCCAGCAGCCCATATCCTTACCCTGGTGAGCAGTTCTTC.

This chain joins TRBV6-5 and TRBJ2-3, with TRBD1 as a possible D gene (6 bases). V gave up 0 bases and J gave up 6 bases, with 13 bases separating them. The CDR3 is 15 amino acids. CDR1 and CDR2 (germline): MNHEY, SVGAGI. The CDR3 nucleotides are TGTGCCAGCAGTTACTCTGGGGGCCCAGCGGATACGCAGTATTTT. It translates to CASSYSGGPADTQYF.

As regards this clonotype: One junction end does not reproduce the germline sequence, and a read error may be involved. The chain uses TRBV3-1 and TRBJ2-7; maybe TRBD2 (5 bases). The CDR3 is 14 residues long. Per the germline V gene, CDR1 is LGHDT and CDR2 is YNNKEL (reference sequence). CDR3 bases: TGTGTCAGCAGAAACTCAGGAGGCTTGGACGAGCAGTACTTC. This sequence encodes CVSRNSGGLDEQYF.

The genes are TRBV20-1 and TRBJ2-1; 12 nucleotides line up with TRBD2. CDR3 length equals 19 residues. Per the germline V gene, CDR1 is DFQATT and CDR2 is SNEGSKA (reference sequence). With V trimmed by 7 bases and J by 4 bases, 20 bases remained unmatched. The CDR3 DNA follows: TGCAGTGTTCCTCCTTACGGACTAGCGGGAAACGACGTGTACAATGAGCAGTTCTTC. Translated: CSVPPYGLAGNDVYNEQFF.

The CDR3 sequence is CAISDGGEAQYF. CDR3 coding DNA: TGTGCCATCAGTGACGGGGGGGAGGCCCAGTACTTC. The rearrangement joins TRBV10-3 to TRBJ2-5; 8 bases map to TRBD2. The V gene end was trimmed by 3 bases and the J gene end by 9 bases; junction bases not matched to a gene: 3. Germline CDR1 ENHRY, CDR2 SYGVKD. CDR3 length equals 12 residues.

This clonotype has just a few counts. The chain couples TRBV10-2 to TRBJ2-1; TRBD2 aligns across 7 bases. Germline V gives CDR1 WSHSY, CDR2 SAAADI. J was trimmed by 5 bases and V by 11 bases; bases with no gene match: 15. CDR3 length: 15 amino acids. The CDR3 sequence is CADPIAGGPDNEQFF. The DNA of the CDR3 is TGCGCCGACCCCATAGCGGGTGGACCCGACAATGAGCAGTTCTTC.

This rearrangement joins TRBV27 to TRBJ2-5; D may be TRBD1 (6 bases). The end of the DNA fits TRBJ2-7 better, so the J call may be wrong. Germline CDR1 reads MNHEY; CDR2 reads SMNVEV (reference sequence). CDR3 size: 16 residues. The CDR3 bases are TGTGCCAGCAGTTTCCTCCGGACAGCTGGATTATACGAGCAGTACTTC. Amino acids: CASSFLRTAGLYEQYF.

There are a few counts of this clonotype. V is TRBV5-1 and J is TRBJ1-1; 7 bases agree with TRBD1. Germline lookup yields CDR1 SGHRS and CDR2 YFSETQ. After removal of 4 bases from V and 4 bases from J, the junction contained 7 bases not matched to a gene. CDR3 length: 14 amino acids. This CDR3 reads CASSLRGPATEAFF. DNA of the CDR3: TGCGCCAGCAGCCTGAGGGGGCCGGCCACTGAAGCTTTCTTT.

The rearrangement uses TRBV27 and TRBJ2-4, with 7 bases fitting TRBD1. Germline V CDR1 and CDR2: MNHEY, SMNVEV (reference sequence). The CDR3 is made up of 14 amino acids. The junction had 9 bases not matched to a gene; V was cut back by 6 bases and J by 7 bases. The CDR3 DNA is TGTGCCAGCAGCACGACAGGGTCCGGGAACATTCAGTACTTC. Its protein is CASSTTGSGNIQYF.

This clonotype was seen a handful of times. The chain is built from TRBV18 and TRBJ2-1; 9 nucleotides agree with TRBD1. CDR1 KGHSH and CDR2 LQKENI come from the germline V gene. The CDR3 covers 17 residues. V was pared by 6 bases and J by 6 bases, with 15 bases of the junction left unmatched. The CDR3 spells CASSRDRASSPGNEQFF. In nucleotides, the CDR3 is TGTGCCAGCTCGCGGGACAGGGCCTCATCTCCGGGCAATGAGCAGTTCTTC.

The CDR3: CASSESNLLKREQYF. The CDR3 region has the DNA TGCGCCAGCAGTGAGTCGAACCTCTTGAAGCGGGAGCAGTACTTC. The chain employs TRBV10-2 and TRBJ2-7, with D maybe TRBD2 (5 bases). Trimming left V 0 bases short and J 7 bases short, with 16 bases between. This CDR3 spans 15 amino acids. Germline CDR1 is WSHSY and CDR2 is SAAADI.

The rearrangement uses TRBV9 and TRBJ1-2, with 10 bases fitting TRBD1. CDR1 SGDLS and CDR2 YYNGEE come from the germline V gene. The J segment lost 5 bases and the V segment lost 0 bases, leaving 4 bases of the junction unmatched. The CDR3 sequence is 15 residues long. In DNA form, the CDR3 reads TGTGCCAGCAGCGTAGGGGGACAGGGGAGTTATGGCTACACCTTC. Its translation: CASSVGGQGSYGYTF.

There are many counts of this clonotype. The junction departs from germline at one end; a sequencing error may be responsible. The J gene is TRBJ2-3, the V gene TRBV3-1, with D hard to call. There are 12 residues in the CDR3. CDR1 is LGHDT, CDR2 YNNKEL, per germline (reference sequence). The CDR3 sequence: CASSHSTDTQYF. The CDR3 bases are TGCGCCAGCAGCCACAGCACAGATACGCAGTATTTT.